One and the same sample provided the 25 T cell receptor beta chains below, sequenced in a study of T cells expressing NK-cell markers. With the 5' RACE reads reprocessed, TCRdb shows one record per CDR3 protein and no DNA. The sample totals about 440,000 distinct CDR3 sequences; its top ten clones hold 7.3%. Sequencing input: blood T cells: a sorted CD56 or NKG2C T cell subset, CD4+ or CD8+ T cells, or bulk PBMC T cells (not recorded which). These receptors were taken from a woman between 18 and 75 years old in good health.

The CDR3 here is CASSFSEGSTDTQYF. V usage is TRBV7-9 and J usage is TRBJ2-3; TCRdb proposes TRBD2, but this gene call is untestable without DNA. Per germline, CDR1 SEHNR and CDR2 FQNEAQ (reference sequence). The CDR3 is 15 amino acids.

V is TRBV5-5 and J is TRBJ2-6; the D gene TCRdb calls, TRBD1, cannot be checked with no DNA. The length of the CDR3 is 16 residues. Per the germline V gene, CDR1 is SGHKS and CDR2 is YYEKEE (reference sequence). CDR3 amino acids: CASSAGPNSGANVLTF.

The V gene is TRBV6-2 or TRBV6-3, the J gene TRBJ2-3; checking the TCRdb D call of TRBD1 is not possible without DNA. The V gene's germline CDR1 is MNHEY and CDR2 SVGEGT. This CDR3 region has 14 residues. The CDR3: CASSYRQGGDTQYF.

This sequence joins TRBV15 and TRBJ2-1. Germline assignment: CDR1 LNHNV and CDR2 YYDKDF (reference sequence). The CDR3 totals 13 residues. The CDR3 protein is CATSRDFGYEQFF.

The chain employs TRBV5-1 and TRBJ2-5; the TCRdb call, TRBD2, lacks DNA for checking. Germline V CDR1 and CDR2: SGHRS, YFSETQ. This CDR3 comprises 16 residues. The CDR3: CASSSGLAGGLKTQYF.

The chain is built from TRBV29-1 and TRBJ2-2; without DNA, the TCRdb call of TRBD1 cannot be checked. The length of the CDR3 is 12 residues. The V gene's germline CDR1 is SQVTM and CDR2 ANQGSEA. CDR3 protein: CSVSGQTGELFF.

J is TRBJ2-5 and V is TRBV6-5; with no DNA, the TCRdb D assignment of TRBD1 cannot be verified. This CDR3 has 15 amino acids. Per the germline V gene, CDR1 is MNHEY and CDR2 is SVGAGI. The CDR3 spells CASSYSSGGKETQYF.

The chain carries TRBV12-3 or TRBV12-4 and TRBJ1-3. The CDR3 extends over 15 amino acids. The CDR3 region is CASTTPGLSGNTIYF.

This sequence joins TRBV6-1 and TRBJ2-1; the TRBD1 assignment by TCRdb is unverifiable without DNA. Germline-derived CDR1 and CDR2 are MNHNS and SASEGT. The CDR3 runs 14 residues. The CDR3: CASSGIGQGDEQFF.

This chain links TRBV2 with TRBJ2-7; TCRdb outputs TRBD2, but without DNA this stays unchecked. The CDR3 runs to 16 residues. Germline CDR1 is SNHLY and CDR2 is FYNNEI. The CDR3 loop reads CASRESTFGTRGEQYF. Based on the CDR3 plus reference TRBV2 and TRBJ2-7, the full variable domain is EPEVTQTPSHQVTQMGQEVILRCVPISNHLYFYWYRQILGQKVEFLVSFYNNEISEKSEIFDDQFSVERPDGSNFTLKIRSTKLEDSAMYFCASRESTFGTRGEQYFGPGTRLTVT.

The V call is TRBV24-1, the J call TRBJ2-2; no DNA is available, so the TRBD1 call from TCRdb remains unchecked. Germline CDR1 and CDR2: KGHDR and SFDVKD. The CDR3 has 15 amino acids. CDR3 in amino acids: CATSDTRGIAGELFF.

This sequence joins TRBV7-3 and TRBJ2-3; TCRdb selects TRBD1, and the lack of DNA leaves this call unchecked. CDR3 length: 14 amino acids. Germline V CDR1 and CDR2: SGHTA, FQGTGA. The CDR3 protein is CASSPGVGADTQYF. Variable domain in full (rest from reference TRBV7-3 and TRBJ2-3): GAGVSQTPSNKVTEKGKYVELRCDPISGHTALYWYRQSLGQGPEFLIYFQGTGAADDSGLPNDRFFAVRPEGSVSTLKIQRTERGDSAVYLCASSPGVGADTQYFGPGTRLTVL.

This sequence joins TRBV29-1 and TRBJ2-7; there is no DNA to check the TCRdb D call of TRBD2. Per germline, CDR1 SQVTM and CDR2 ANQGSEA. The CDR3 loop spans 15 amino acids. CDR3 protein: CSVENQNRLASEQYF.

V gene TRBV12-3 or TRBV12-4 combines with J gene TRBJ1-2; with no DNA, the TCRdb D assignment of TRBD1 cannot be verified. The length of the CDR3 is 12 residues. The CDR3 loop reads CASSIKGTGYTF.

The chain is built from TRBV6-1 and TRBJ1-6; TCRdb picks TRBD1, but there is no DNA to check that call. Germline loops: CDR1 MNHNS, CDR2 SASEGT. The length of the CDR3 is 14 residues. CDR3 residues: CASSHTGMESPLHF.

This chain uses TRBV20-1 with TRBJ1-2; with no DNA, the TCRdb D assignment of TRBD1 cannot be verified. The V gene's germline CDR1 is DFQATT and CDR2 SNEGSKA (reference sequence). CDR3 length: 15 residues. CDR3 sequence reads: CSARSEPGANYGYTF.

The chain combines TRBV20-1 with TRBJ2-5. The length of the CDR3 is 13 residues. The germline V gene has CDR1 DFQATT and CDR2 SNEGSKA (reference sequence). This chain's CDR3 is CSARVVNQETQYF.

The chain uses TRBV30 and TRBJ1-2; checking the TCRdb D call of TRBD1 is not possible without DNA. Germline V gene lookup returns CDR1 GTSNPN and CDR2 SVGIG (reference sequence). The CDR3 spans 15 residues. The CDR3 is CAWSVLAGQVYGYTF. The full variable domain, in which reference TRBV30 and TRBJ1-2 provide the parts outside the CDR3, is SQTIHQWPATLVQPVGSPLSLECTVEGTSNPNLYWYRQAAGRGLQLLFYSVGIGQISSEVPQNLSASRPQDRQFILSSKKLLLSDSGFYLCAWSVLAGQVYGYTFGSGTRLTVV.

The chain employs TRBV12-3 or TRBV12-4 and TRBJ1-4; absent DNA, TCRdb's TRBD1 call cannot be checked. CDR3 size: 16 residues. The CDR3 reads CASTTRTGGGSEKLFF.

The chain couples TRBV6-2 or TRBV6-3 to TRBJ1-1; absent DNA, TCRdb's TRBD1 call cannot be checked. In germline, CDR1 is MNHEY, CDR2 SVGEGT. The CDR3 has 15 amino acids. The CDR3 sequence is CASSDLWTGRTEAFF.

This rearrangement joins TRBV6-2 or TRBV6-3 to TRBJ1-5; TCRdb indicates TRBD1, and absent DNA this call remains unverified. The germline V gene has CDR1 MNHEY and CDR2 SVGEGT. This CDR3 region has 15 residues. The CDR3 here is CASSLIQGGHGTQHF.

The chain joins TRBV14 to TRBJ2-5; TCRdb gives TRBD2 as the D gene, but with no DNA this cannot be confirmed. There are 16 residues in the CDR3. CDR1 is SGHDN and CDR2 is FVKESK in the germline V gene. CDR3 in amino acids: CASSHEQRGLQETQYF.

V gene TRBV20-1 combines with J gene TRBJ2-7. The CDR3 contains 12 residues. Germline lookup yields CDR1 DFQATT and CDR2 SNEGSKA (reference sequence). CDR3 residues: CSASRLGLEQYF.

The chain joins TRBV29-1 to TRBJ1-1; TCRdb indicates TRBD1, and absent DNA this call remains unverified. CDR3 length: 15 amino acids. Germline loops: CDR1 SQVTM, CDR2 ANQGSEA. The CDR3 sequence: CSVVYLDRVGTEAFF.

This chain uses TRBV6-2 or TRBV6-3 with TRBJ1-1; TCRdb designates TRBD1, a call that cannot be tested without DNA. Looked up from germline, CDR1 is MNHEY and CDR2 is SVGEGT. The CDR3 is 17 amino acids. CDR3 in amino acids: CASSYGGTRGSNTEAFF.